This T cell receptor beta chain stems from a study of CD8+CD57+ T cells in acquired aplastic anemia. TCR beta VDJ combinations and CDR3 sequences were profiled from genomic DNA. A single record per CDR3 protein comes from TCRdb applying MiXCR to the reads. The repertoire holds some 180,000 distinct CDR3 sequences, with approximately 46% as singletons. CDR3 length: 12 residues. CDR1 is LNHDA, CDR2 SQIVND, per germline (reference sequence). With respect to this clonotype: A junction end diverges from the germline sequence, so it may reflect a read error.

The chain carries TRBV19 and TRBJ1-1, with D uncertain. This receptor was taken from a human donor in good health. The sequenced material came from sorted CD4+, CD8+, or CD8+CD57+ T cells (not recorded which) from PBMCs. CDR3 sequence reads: CASATLRSEASF. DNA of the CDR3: TGTGCCAGTGCTACATTGAGGTCTGAAGCTTCCTTT.